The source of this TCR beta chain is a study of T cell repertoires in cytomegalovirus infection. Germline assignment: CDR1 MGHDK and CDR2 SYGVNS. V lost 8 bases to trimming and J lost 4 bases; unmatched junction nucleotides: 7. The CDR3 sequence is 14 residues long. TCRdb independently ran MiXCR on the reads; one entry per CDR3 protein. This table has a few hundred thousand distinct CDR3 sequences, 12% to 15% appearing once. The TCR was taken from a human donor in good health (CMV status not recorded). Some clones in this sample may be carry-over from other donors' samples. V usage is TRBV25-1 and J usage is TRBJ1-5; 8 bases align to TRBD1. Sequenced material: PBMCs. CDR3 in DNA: TGTGCCAGCTCTTCGACAGGGGCTAATCAGCCCCAGCATTTT. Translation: CASSSTGANQPQHF.